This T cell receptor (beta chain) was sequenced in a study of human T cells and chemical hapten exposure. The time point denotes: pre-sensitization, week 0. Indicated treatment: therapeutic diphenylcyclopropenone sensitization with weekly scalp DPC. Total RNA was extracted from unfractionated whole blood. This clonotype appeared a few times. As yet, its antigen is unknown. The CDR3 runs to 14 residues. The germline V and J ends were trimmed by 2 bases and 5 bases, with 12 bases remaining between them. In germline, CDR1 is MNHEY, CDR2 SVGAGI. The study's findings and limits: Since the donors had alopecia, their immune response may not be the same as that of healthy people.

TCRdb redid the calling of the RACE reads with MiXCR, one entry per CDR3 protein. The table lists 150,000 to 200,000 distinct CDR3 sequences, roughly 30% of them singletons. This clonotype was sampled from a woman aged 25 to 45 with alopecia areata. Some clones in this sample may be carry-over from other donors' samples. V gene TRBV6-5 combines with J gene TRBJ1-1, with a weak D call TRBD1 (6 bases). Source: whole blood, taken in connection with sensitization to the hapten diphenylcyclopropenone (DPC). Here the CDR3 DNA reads TGTGCCAGCAGTTACGGAGGGGGTATTACTGAAGCTTTCTTT. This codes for CASSYGGGITEAFF.